This section outlines one TCR beta chain sequence together with its context. The target antigen is unknown. At one end the junction does not follow the germline gene, possibly because of a read error. The data originate from a study of blood T cells in healthy people across ages. Points from the study as a whole: Older age went with lower TCR beta diversity per million T cells, in a roughly linear way. Comparison with aged donors showed that long-lived donors had more naive CD4+ cells and higher diversity.

There are 15 residues in the CDR3. Next came a second PCR, run for about 7 to 12 cycles, which used a sample-barcoded 5' primer along with a J-beta primer mix. Each sample yielded at least 2.5 million CDR3-containing paired-end reads. TCRdb processed the 5' RACE reads anew with MiXCR; each CDR3 protein has one entry. The profile shows around 670,000 distinct CDR3 sequences, approximately 30% of them singletons. The source of this sequence is an elderly woman in good health. V is TRBV12-3 or TRBV12-4 and J is TRBJ2-3, with a weak D call TRBD2 (7 bases). The sequenced sample was blood. For the CDR3, the DNA is TGTGACAGCAGTTCGGCGGGGGCGAGCACAGATACGCAGTATTTT. This codes for CDSSSAGASTDTQYF.